This TCR beta chain was identified during a study of shared clonotypes between healthy human individuals. Study information: Donors were a couple of women and a few men aged 18 to 49. Per-donor plates numbered three CD4 naive, three CD4 memory, two CD8 naive and one CD8 memory. Findings of the study overall: It was the few donors that limited the genetic and exposure-history diversity represented. Among donors, the sharing of clonotypes was expected to be influenced by sequencing depth.

Trimming removed 5 bases from V and 5 bases from J, with 13 bases in between. Germline CDR1 reads MNHEY; CDR2 reads SMNVEV (reference sequence). This CDR3 is built from 14 residues. Concerning this clone itself: Its antigen is unknown.

Terminally differentiated effector memory CD45RA+ cells were excluded by CCR7 positive selection of CD45RO-negative cells. Only in-frame clones appear in the TCRdb table, and some are missing; sequencing was by immunoSEQ multiplex PCR. The sample records about 800,000 clones, just over 95% being singletons. The specimen sequenced was naive CD8+ T cells sorted from blood. The sequence came from a man under 40 in good health. The chain employs TRBV27 and TRBJ2-1; no reliable D call. The CDR3 coding sequence is TGTGCCAGCAGTCGCCCAGGCAGCCACAATGAGCAGTTCTTC. Amino acids: CASSRPGSHNEQFF.